The text below deals with one TCR beta chain. Its antigen is undetermined. V was cut by 3 bases and J by 1 base, with 6 bases left in between. The V gene's germline CDR1 is SEHNR and CDR2 FQNEAQ (reference sequence). The CDR3 runs 14 residues. Primers: 60 Vbeta forward and 13 Jbeta reverse. Clones were read by immunoSEQ multiplex PCR, and TCRdb kept only the in-frame ones, dropping some. Of approximately 87,000 clones detected, around four fifths appear once; the ten largest clones hold roughly 5.5%. The entry originates in a study of cytomegalovirus exposure and HLA in healthy donors. Study observations and caveats: Available immune exposure information covered CMV serostatus only.

Sequences were obtained from PBMCs. The clonotype originates from a woman between 18 and 30 years old in good health and CMV-seropositive. The chain is built from TRBV7-9 and TRBJ2-2, with D uncertain. The CDR3 region has the DNA TGTGCCAGCAGCTTTTCACAGAACACCGGGGAGCTGTTTTTT. Its translation is CASSFSQNTGELFF.